Below are 27 T cell receptor beta chains sequenced from a single sample in a study of blood T cell repertoires in COVID-19. Profiling relied on immunoSEQ multiplex PCR, and the TCRdb table lists in-frame clones only, not all of them. Seen here are about 71,000 clones, around 86% observed once, and the top ten hold roughly 2%. The sample comprised peripheral blood. These receptors were taken from a man younger than 45 with acute or convalescent COVID-19.

The chain uses TRBV9 and TRBJ1-2; D is perhaps TRBD1 (5 bases). V lost 4 bases and J lost 4, with 11 bases in between. From germline, CDR1 is SGDLS and CDR2 YYNGEE. The CDR3 has 13 amino acids. The CDR3 is CASSLGQLYGYTF. Written as DNA, the CDR3 is TGTGCCAGCAGCCTGGGGCAGCTCTATGGCTACACCTTC. The variable domain in full, with the rest retrieved from reference TRBV9 and TRBJ1-2, is DSGVTQTPKHLITATGQRVTLRCSPRSGDLSVYWYQQSLDQGLQFLIQYYNGEERAKGNILERFSAQQFPDLHSELNLSSLELGDSALYFCASSLGQLYGYTFGSGTRLTVV.

This sequence joins TRBV7-9 and TRBJ1-3, with D tentatively TRBD1 (5 bases). The CDR3 consists of 14 residues. V was pared by 5 bases and J by 0 bases, with 8 bases between. The germline V gene has CDR1 SEHNR and CDR2 FQNEAQ (reference sequence). CDR3 loop: CASSPGVSGNTIYF. Written as DNA, the CDR3 is TGTGCCAGCAGCCCGGGGGTCTCTGGAAACACCATATATTTT.

V gene TRBV5-1 combines with J gene TRBJ2-1; weak D call: TRBD2 (5 bases). Germline CDR1 reads SGHRS; CDR2 reads YFSETQ. The CDR3 covers 15 residues. The germline V and J ends were trimmed by 2 bases and 0 bases, with 9 bases remaining between them. CDR3 nucleotides: TGCGCCAGCAGCTTTGGTGGGAGCTCCTACAATGAGCAGTTCTTC. Translating it yields CASSFGGSSYNEQFF.

This clone turned up a few times. The J gene is TRBJ1-3, the V gene TRBV4-3; D is undetermined. The CDR3 has 14 residues. Germline V gene data show CDR1 as LGHNA and CDR2 as YSLEER. The germline V and J ends were trimmed by 5 bases and 0 bases, with 8 bases remaining between them. The CDR3 region is CASSSGYSGNTIYF. DNA of the CDR3: TGCGCCAGCAGCAGCGGTTACTCTGGAAACACCATATATTTT.

J is TRBJ2-5 and V is TRBV5-5; tentative D call: TRBD1 (5 bases). V was shortened by 2 bases and J by 4 bases, with 9 bases between the two germline ends. This CDR3 comprises 13 residues. Germline V gene data show CDR1 as SGHKS and CDR2 as YYEKEE (reference sequence). For the CDR3, the DNA is TGTGCCAGCAGCTTCCCAGACAGAGAGACCCAGTACTTC. Its translation is CASSFPDRETQYF.

The chain has TRBV20-1 and TRBJ2-5; D ambiguous. The CDR3 has 11 residues. V lost 5 bases to trimming and J lost 1 base, with 5 bases between them. Germline V gives CDR1 DFQATT, CDR2 SNEGSKA (reference sequence). The CDR3 bases are TGCAGTGCTGCAGGCCAAGAGACCCAGTACTTC. Amino acids: CSAAGQETQYF.

The chain links TRBV19 to TRBJ1-2; TRBD1 agrees at 9 bases. The germline V gene encodes CDR1 LNHDA and CDR2 SQIVND (reference sequence). CDR3 length equals 15 residues. J gave up 6 bases and V 6 bases, and 11 bases lay outside the gene matches. The CDR3 here is CASSLRDRERNGYTF. The CDR3 nucleotides are TGTGCCAGTAGCCTCCGGGACAGGGAACGGAATGGCTACACCTTC.

The rearrangement uses TRBV28 and TRBJ2-2; tentatively, D is TRBD2 (5 bases). This CDR3 contains 12 residues. CDR1 and CDR2 from the germline V gene are MDHEN and SYDVKM. Trimming shortened V by 10 bases and J by 0 bases, and 6 bases separated the two germline ends. The CDR3 loop is CATGTNTGELFF. DNA of the CDR3: TGTGCCACCGGGACGAACACCGGGGAGCTGTTTTTT.

V is TRBV9 and J is TRBJ2-1; 10 positions agree with TRBD1. Germline assignment: CDR1 SGDLS and CDR2 YYNGEE. This CDR3 spans 16 amino acids. The V segment lost 5 bases and the J segment 7 bases; nucleotides outside the gene matches: 12. CDR3 sequence reads: CASRPAGQGTVNEQFF. CDR3 coding DNA: TGTGCCAGCAGACCAGCGGGACAGGGGACAGTAAATGAGCAGTTCTTC.

The genes are TRBV6-5 and TRBJ1-2; 7 nucleotides match TRBD1. The CDR3 consists of 14 residues. Germline CDR1 and CDR2: MNHEY and SVGAGI. The ends lost 4 bases at V and 8 bases at J; junction bases unmatched: 10. The CDR3 coding sequence is TGTGCCAGCAGTTGGGGGACAGCGAACCGCGGCTACACCTTC. It specifies CASSWGTANRGYTF.

This clone occurred once. This rearrangement joins TRBV29-1 to TRBJ1-1; D is ambiguous. Germline V gives CDR1 SQVTM, CDR2 ANQGSEA. Trimming removed 7 bases at V and 0 bases at J, with 12 bases between. The CDR3 loop spans 13 amino acids. The CDR3 protein is CSATRELNTEAFF. The CDR3 bases are TGCAGCGCTACCCGGGAGTTGAACACTGAAGCTTTCTTT.

This chain connects TRBV2 to TRBJ1-1; 7 bases line up with TRBD1. This CDR3 region has 14 residues. Germline trimming cut 3 bases from V and 4 bases from J; bases unmatched to any gene: 5. Germline V gene data show CDR1 as SNHLY and CDR2 as FYNNEI. The CDR3 DNA follows: TGTGCCAGCAGTGAGAGGACAGGTCTCACTGAAGCTTTCTTT. It encodes CASSERTGLTEAFF.

This clone was observed once. The chain has TRBV7-9 and TRBJ2-7; 9 nucleotides line up with TRBD1. Germline-derived CDR1 and CDR2 are SEHNR and FQNEAQ (reference sequence). The CDR3 spans 15 residues. V shed 5 bases and J 1 base; nucleotides not matched to a gene: 6. CDR3 sequence (DNA): TGTGCCAGCAGCCCACGGGACAGGGTATCCTACGAGCAGTACTTC. Translation gives CASSPRDRVSYEQYF.

The CDR3 DNA reads as TGTGCCAGCAGTTCTACCAGGGTTAACACCGGGGAGCTGTTTTTT. Amino acids: CASSSTRVNTGELFF. This chain connects TRBV28 to TRBJ2-2, with D maybe TRBD1 (5 bases). Germline assignment: CDR1 MDHEN and CDR2 SYDVKM. V lost 4 bases and J 2 bases, leaving 11 bases between the germline ends. The CDR3 has 15 residues. The full variable domain, its missing parts supplied by reference TRBV28 and TRBJ2-2, is DVKVTQSSRYLVKRTGEKVFLECVQDMDHENMFWYRQDPGLGLRLIYFSYDVKMKEKGDIPEGYSVSREKKERFSLILESASTNQTSMYLCASSSTRVNTGELFFGEGSRLTVL.

This clone has more than one count but fewer than ten. This chain joins TRBV7-9 and TRBJ1-5; D might be TRBD1 (5 bases). The V gene's germline CDR1 is SEHNR and CDR2 FQNEAQ (reference sequence). The V end was cut by 5 bases, the J end by 4 bases, with 12 bases between. CDR3 length equals 14 residues. The CDR3, as DNA: TGTGCCAGCAGCAGGGACGGAGGGAATCAGCCCCAGCATTTT. Translation gives CASSRDGGNQPQHF.

The V and J genes are TRBV19 and TRBJ1-2; 7 bases map to TRBD1. This CDR3 has 11 residues. Trimming at V came to 5 bases and at J to 13 bases, leaving 7 bases not matched to a gene. Germline CDR1 and CDR2: LNHDA and SQIVND (reference sequence). CDR3 in amino acids: CASSGKGAFTF. CDR3 DNA sequence: TGTGCCAGTAGTGGAAAGGGGGCGTTCACCTTC. The variable domain in full, completed from reference TRBV19 and TRBJ1-2, reads DGGITQSPKYLFRKEGQNVTLSCEQNLNHDAMYWYRQDPGQGLRLIYYSQIVNDFQKGDIAEGYSVSREKKESFPLTVTSAQKNPTAFYLCASSGKGAFTFGSGTRLTVV.

With respect to this clone: One end of the junction varies from germline; a read error may be responsible. This rearrangement joins TRBV6-1 to TRBJ2-3; 12 bases are shared with TRBD2. The germline gives CDR1 MNHNS, CDR2 SASEGT. The CDR3 totals 17 residues. The CDR3 bases are TGTGCCAGCCGTGAGAGACTAGCGGGAGAGATCTCAGATACGCAGTATTTT. Its protein is CASRERLAGEISDTQYF.

The rearrangement links TRBV7-2 to TRBJ1-1, with D unclear. Germline V gene lookup returns CDR1 SGHTA and CDR2 FQGNSA. Trimming took off 2 bases at V and 1 base at J, with 11 bases between the two ends. CDR3 length: 15 residues. CDR3 region: CASSLSYTANTEAFF. Written as DNA, the CDR3 is TGTGCCAGCAGCTTATCGTATACAGCGAACACTGAAGCTTTCTTT.

The chain uses TRBV20-1 and TRBJ1-2; D remains ambiguous. Germline CDR1 DFQATT, CDR2 SNEGSKA (reference sequence). This CDR3 is built from 13 residues. V lost 3 bases and J 8 bases, leaving 16 bases between the germline ends. CDR3 amino acids: CSASRASTRGYTF. The DNA for the CDR3 is TGCAGTGCTAGTAGAGCTTCTACGCGGGGCTACACCTTC.

V is TRBV3-1 (or the pseudogene TRBV3-2) and J is TRBJ2-3; D perhaps matches TRBD2 (6 bases). CDR3 length equals 14 residues. V gave up 5 bases and J gave up 2 bases, with 11 bases separating them. CDR1 is LGHDT and CDR2 is YNNKEL in the germline V gene (reference sequence). As DNA, the CDR3 is TGTGCCAGCAGCTCCCGGGGGACCACAGATACGCAGTATTTT. The encoded protein is CASSSRGTTDTQYF.

This chain links TRBV7-9 with TRBJ2-1, with 11 positions matching TRBD2. The junction had 0 bases not matched to a gene; V was cut back by 3 bases and J by 5 bases. Germline V gene sequence: CDR1 SEHNR, CDR2 FQNEAQ (reference sequence). The CDR3 is 14 residues long. The CDR3 is CASSLGLADNEQFF. The CDR3 DNA reads TGTGCCAGCAGCTTGGGACTAGCGGACAATGAGCAGTTCTTC. The variable domain in full, with the rest retrieved from reference TRBV7-9 and TRBJ2-1, is DTGVSQNPRHKITKRGQNVTFRCDPISEHNRLYWYRQTLGQGPEFLTYFQNEAQLEKSRLLSDRFSAERPKGSFSTLEIQRTEQGDSAMYLCASSLGLADNEQFFGPGTRLTVL.

V gene TRBV6-6 combines with J gene TRBJ2-6; D uncertain. Trimming shortened V by 0 bases and J by 2 bases, and 8 bases separated the two germline ends. This CDR3 comprises 16 residues. Germline values: CDR1 MNHNY, CDR2 SVGAGI (reference sequence). In DNA form, the CDR3 reads TGTGCCAGCAGTTACTCGATCTCAGCTGGGGCCAACGTCCTGACTTTC. Protein: CASSYSISAGANVLTF.

The CDR3 is CSVEGGDPYEQYF. CDR3 coding DNA: TGCAGCGTTGAGGGGGGGGATCCCTACGAGCAGTACTTC. The chain links TRBV29-1 to TRBJ2-7, with 7 nucleotides matching TRBD2. Looked up from germline, CDR1 is SQVTM and CDR2 is ANQGSEA. Trimming took 3 bases from V and 2 from J; bases not matched to a gene: 4. This CDR3 is 13 amino acids long.

V and J are TRBV5-5 and TRBJ1-2; 10 bases are shared with TRBD1. CDR3 length equals 18 residues. Germline CDR1 SGHKS, CDR2 YYEKEE (reference sequence). V lost 3 bases and J lost 4; bases outside the gene matches: 15. The CDR3: CASSSSPSGTGAFYGYTF. CDR3 sequence (DNA): TGTGCCAGCAGCTCCTCTCCTTCCGGGACAGGGGCCTTCTATGGCTACACCTTC.

This sequence joins TRBV7-9 and TRBJ2-1; 8 bases are shared with TRBD2. This CDR3 has 14 residues. The junction had 0 bases not matched to a gene; V was cut back by 3 bases and J by 2 bases. CDR1 is SEHNR and CDR2 is FQNEAQ in the germline V gene (reference sequence). CDR3 sequence: CASSFSGAYNEQFF. As DNA, the CDR3 is TGTGCCAGCAGCTTTAGCGGGGCCTACAATGAGCAGTTCTTC.

The V gene is TRBV6-6, the J gene TRBJ1-6; no definite D call. Germline V gene lookup returns CDR1 MNHNY and CDR2 SVGAGI (reference sequence). This CDR3 contains 13 residues. V lost 2 bases to trimming and J lost 8 bases, with 7 bases between them. The CDR3 nucleotides are TGTGCCAGCAGTTACCTACGGGATTCACCCCTCCACTTT. This encodes CASSYLRDSPLHF.

A remark on this clone: One junction end disagrees with the germline gene, perhaps due to a read error. The CDR3 here is CASSPPLAQGAGYTF. The CDR3 DNA follows: TGTGCCAGCTCCCCACCCCTCGCCCAGGGGGCTGGCTACACCTTC. The V call is TRBV18, the J call TRBJ1-2; TRBD1 aligns across 8 bases. The CDR3 covers 15 residues. Germline CDR1 and CDR2: KGHSH and LQKENI.